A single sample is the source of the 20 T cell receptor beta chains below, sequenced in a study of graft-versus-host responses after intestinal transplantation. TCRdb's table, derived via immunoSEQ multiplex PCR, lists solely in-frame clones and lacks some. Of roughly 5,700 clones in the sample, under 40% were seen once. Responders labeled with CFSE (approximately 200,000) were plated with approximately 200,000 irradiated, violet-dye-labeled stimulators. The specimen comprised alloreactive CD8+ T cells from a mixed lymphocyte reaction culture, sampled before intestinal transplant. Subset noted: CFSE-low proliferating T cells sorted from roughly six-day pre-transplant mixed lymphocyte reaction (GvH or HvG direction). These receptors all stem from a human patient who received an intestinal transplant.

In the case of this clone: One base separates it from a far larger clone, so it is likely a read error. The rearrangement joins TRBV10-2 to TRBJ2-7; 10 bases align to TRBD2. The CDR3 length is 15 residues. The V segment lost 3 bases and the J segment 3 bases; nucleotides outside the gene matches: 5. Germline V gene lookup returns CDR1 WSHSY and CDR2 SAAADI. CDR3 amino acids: CASSEPGLAVYEQYF. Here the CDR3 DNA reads TGCGCCAGCAGTGAACCTGGACTAGCGGTCTACGAGCAGTACTTC.

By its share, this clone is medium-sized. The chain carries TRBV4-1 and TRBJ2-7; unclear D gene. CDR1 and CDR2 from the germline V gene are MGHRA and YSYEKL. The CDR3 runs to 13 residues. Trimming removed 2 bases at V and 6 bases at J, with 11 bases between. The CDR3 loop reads CASSQTVWSEQYF. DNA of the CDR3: TGCGCCAGCAGCCAAACAGTGTGGTCCGAGCAGTACTTC.

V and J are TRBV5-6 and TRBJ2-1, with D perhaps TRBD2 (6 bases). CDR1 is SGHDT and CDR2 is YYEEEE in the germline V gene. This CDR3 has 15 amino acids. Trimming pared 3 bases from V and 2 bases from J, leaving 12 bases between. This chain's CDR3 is CASSSESGPYNEQFF. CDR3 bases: TGTGCCAGCAGCTCGGAAAGCGGGCCCTACAATGAGCAGTTCTTC.

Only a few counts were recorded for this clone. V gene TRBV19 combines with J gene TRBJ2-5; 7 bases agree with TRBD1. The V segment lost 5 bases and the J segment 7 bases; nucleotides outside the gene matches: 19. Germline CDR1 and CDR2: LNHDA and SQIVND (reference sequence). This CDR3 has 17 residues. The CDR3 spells CASSPTFRQGWAGTQYF. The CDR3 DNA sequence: TGTGCCAGTAGTCCGACCTTCCGACAGGGATGGGCTGGGACCCAGTACTTC.

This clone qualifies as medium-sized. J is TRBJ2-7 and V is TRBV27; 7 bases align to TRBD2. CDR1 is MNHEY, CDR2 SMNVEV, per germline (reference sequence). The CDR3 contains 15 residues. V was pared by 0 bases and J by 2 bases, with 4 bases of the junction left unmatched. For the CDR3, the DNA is TGTGCCAGCAGTTTATCGTCAGCGGGGACCTACGAGCAGTACTTC. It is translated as CASSLSSAGTYEQYF.

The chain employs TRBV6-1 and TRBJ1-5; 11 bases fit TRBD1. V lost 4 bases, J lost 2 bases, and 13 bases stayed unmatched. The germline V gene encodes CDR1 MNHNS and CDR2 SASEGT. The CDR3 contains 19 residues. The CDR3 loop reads CASSAADRGPLLGNQPQHF. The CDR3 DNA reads TGTGCCAGCAGTGCCGCGGACAGGGGGCCCCTATTGGGCAATCAGCCCCAGCATTTT.

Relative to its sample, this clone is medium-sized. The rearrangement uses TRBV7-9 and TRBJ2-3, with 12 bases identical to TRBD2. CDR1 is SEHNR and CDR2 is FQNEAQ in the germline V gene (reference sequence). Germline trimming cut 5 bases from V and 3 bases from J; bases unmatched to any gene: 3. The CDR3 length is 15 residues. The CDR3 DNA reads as TGTGCCAGCAGCGAGACTAGCGGGGGAACAGATACGCAGTATTTT. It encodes CASSETSGGTDTQYF.

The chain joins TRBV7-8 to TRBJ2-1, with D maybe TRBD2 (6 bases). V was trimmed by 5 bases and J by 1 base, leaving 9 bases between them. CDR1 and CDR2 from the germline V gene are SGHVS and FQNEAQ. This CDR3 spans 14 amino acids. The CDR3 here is CASSPRGSYNEQFF. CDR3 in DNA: TGTGCCAGCAGCCCTCGGGGGTCCTACAATGAGCAGTTCTTC.

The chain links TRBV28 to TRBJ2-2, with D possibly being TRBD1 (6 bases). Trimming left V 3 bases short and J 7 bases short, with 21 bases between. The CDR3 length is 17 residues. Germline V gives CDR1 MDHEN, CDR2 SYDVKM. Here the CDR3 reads CASSFGPHREFIGELFF. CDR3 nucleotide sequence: TGTGCCAGCAGTTTCGGGCCCCACAGGGAATTCATCGGGGAGCTGTTTTTT.

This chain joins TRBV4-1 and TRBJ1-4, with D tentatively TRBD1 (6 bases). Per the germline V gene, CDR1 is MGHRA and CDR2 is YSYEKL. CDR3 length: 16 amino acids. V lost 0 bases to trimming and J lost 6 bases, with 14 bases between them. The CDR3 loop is CASSQEHGGGDEKLFF. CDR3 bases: TGCGCCAGCAGCCAAGAGCATGGGGGGGGCGATGAAAAACTGTTTTTT.

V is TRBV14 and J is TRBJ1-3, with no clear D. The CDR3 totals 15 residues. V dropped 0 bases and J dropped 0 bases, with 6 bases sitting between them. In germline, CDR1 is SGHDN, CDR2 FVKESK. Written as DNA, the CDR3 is TGTGCCAGCAGCCAAGATCCGTACTCTGGAAACACCATATATTTT. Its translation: CASSQDPYSGNTIYF.

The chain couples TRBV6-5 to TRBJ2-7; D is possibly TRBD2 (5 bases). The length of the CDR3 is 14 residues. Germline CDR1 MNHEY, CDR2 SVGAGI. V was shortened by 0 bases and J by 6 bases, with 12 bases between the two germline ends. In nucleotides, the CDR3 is TGTGCCAGCAGTTACTCGAATTTGGCGGGCGAGCAGTACTTC. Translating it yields CASSYSNLAGEQYF.

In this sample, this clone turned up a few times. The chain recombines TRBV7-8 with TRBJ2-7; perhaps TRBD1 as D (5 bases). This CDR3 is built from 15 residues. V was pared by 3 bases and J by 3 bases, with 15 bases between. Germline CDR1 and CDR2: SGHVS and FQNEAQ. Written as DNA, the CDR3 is TGTGCCAGCAGCTTGCACGTGGGGCTAAGCTACGAGCAGTACTTC. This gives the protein CASSLHVGLSYEQYF.

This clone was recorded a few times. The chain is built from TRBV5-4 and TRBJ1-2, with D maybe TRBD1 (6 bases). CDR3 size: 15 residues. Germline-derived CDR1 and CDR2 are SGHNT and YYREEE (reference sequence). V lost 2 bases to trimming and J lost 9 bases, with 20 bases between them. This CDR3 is CASSFEVGAAARYTF. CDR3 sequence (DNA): TGTGCCAGCAGCTTTGAGGTGGGGGCCGCCGCCCGCTACACCTTC.

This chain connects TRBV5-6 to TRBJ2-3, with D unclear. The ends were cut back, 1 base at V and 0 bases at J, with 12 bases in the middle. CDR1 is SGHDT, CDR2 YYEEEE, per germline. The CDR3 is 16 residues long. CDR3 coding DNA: TGTGCCAGCAGCTTGCGAGTCCTCCCTAGCACAGATACGCAGTATTTT. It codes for CASSLRVLPSTDTQYF.

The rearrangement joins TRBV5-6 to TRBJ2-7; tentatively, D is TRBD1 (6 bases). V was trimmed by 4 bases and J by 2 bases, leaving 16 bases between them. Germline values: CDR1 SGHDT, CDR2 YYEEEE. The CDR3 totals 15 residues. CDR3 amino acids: CASSTTRRGAYEQYF. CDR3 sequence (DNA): TGTGCCAGCAGCACGACCCGCAGGGGAGCCTACGAGCAGTACTTC.

The CDR3 DNA reads TGTGCCATCAGACACCGGGGAACCGGCTACACCTTC. Translation: CAIRHRGTGYTF. The chain has TRBV10-3 and TRBJ1-2; D uncertain. This CDR3 spans 12 amino acids. Trimming took off 6 bases at V and 8 bases at J, with 13 bases between the two ends. Germline V CDR1 and CDR2: ENHRY, SYGVKD.

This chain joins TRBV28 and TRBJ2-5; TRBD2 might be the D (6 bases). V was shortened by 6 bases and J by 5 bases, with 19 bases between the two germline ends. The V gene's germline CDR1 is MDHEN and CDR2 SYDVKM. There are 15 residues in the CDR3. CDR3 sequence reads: CASRMEGILHETQYF. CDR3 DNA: TGTGCCAGCAGGATGGAGGGAATATTGCACGAGACCCAGTACTTC.

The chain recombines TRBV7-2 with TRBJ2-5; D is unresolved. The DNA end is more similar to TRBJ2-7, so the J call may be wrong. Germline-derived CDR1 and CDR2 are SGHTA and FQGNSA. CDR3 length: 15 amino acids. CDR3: CASSLEAFLTYEQYF. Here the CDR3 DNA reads TGTGCCAGCAGCTTAGAAGCGTTCCTTACCTACGAGCAGTACTTC.

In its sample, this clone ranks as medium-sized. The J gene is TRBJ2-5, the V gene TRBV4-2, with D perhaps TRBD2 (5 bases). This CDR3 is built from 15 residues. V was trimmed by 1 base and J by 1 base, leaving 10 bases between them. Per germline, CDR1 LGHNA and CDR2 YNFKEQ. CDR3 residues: CASSQVERPQETQYF. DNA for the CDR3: TGTGCCAGCAGCCAAGTGGAGCGGCCCCAAGAGACCCAGTACTTC.